The 9 T cell receptor beta chains presented below share a single source sample, sequenced in a study of blood T cell repertoires in COVID-19 (dated by TCRdb to between 2020 and 2021). Receptor amplification or capture employed the immunoSEQ multiplex PCR assay. TCRdb retrieved this table from immuneACCESS and kept in-frame rearrangements only. Not all clones are present; in checked studies, unresolved V genes account for under half, and no reason is known for the remainder. This sample comprises roughly 220,000 clones, 86% of them detected only once. Together, the top ten hold about 4% of the sample. Sequences were obtained from PBMCs or T cells enriched from blood (not recorded which). Every receptor here comes from a woman aged 40 to 50 with acute COVID-19.

This sequence joins TRBV19 and TRBJ1-2, with D uncertain. Trimming took 2 bases from V and 1 from J, leaving 11 bases between them. CDR1 is LNHDA, CDR2 SQIVND, per germline (reference sequence). The CDR3 is 15 amino acids. The CDR3 sequence is CASSIQRPFNYGYTF. The CDR3 bases are TGTGCCAGTAGTATACAGCGACCCTTTAACTATGGCTACACCTTC.

V is TRBV29-1 and J is TRBJ1-2; tentative D call: TRBD1 (5 bases). This CDR3 comprises 12 residues. Trimming pared 5 bases from V and 9 bases from J, leaving 16 bases between. Germline V gene sequence: CDR1 SQVTM, CDR2 ANQGSEA. The CDR3 DNA sequence: TGCAGCGTTCGGAGTCAGGGAATGCGCTACACCTTC. This encodes CSVRSQGMRYTF. Full variable domain (remainder filled in from reference TRBV29-1 and TRBJ1-2): SAVISQKPSRDICQRGTSLTIQCQVDSQVTMMFWYRQQPGQSLTLIATANQGSEATYESGFVIDKFPISRPNLTFSTLTVSNMSPEDSSIYLCSVRSQGMRYTFGSGTRLTVV.

This chain uses TRBV19 with TRBJ1-5; D ambiguous. V dropped 9 bases and J dropped 6 bases, with 24 bases sitting between them. Germline CDR1 reads LNHDA; CDR2 reads SQIVND (reference sequence). This CDR3 is 16 amino acids long. This chain's CDR3 is CASNTLGRGEVQPQHF. The CDR3 nucleotides are TGTGCCAGCAACACCCTCGGACGGGGAGAGGTTCAGCCCCAGCATTTT.

V gene TRBV15 combines with J gene TRBJ1-4; TRBD1 is a possible D gene (5 bases). V was shortened by 3 bases and J by 2 bases, with 13 bases between the two germline ends. The CDR3 loop spans 16 amino acids. From germline, CDR1 is LNHNV and CDR2 YYDKDF (reference sequence). DNA for the CDR3: TGTGCCACCAGCAGCTCCGGAGGGGACACTAATGAAAAACTGTTTTTT. Its protein product is CATSSSGGDTNEKLFF.

The chain links TRBV15 to TRBJ1-5, with D unresolved. CDR1 is LNHNV and CDR2 is YYDKDF in the germline V gene (reference sequence). V was trimmed by 0 bases and J by 7 bases, leaving 13 bases between them. The CDR3 covers 15 residues. Written as DNA, the CDR3 is TGTGCCACCAGCAGAGATTTCGGGAAAGAGCAGCCCCAGCATTTT. This translates into CATSRDFGKEQPQHF.

The chain carries TRBV6-5 and TRBJ1-4, with D possibly being TRBD1 (5 bases). Per germline, CDR1 MNHEY and CDR2 SVGAGI. The CDR3 totals 15 residues. V lost 5 bases to trimming and J lost 0 bases, with 10 bases between them. CDR3 protein: CASSLDSSTNEKLFF. Here the CDR3 DNA reads TGTGCCAGCAGTCTCGACAGTTCAACTAATGAAAAACTGTTTTTT.

The CDR3 bases are TGTGCCAGCAGCTTAAGACCGGTAGGGGGAGGGGTGAACACTGAAGCTTTCTTT. It yields the protein CASSLRPVGGGVNTEAFF. This chain joins TRBV7-3 and TRBJ1-1; a possible D gene is TRBD1 (6 bases). This CDR3 comprises 18 residues. V dropped 1 base and J dropped 0 bases, with 18 bases sitting between them. Germline CDR1 is SGHTA and CDR2 is FQGTGA. The complete variable domain, with remaining parts taken from reference TRBV7-3 and TRBJ1-1, reads GAGVSQTPSNKVTEKGKYVELRCDPISGHTALYWYRQSLGQGPEFLIYFQGTGAADDSGLPNDRFFAVRPEGSVSTLKIQRTERGDSAVYLCASSLRPVGGGVNTEAFFGQGTRLTVV.

The V call is TRBV5-8, the J call TRBJ1-2; 10 bases line up with TRBD1. Unmatched junction bases numbered 3, after V lost 0 bases and J lost 7 bases. The CDR3 extends over 14 amino acids. CDR1 is SGHTS and CDR2 is YDEGEE in the germline V gene. CDR3 DNA sequence: TGTGCCAGCAGCTTGGGACAGGGGGCCCGTGGCTACACCTTC. Translating it yields CASSLGQGARGYTF.

The gene calls are TRBV27 and TRBJ2-3; 7 bases match TRBD1. The V and J ends lost 5 bases and 2 bases, in that order; junction bases with no gene match: 10. The CDR3 contains 16 residues. Per germline, CDR1 MNHEY and CDR2 SMNVEV (reference sequence). The CDR3 reads CASSAVLGQITDTQYF. In nucleotides, the CDR3 is TGTGCCAGCAGTGCGGTCTTGGGACAGATCACAGATACGCAGTATTTT.